This TCR beta chain was documented in a study of patients and donors after allogeneic stem cell transplantation. TCRdb processed the RT-PCR reads anew with MiXCR; each CDR3 protein has one entry. The data show roughly 960,000 distinct CDR3 sequences, about a sixth seen once. This clonotype has only a few counts. The CDR3 extends over 16 amino acids. Germline CDR1 is SGHNT and CDR2 is YENEEA. Losses at the gene ends were 5 bases for V and 2 bases for J; bases not matched to a gene: 7. This receptor was taken from a human donor who was either an allogeneic HSCT recipient or a stem cell or donor lymphocyte infusion donor (not recorded which). It is not recorded whose cells these are; they may come from a transplant donor. Material for sequencing was blood, either unsorted or a sorted T cell fraction (not recorded which). V and J are TRBV11-3 and TRBJ2-1; 9 bases are a match to TRBD2. CDR3 loop: CASSPMTSGAYNEQFF. The CDR3, as DNA: TGTGCCAGCAGCCCCATGACTAGCGGAGCCTACAATGAGCAGTTCTTC.